This T cell receptor (beta chain) derives from a study of shared clonotypes between healthy human individuals. Study-wide points: Sequencing depth was expected to influence donor clonotype sharing.

Trimming cost V 5 bases and J 3 bases; bases outside gene matches: 6. CDR1 is SGHVS and CDR2 is FNYEAQ in the germline V gene. The CDR3 loop spans 15 amino acids. Comment on this clone: Its target is not known.

Naive CD8 cells, CD45RO-negative and positively selected for CCR7, excluded terminally differentiated effector memory CD45RA+ cells. Each sample came from a Caucasian adult donor living in Nashville, Tennessee. Only in-frame clones appear in the TCRdb table, and some are missing; sequencing was by immunoSEQ multiplex PCR. The repertoire includes approximately 840,000 clones, 90% to 98% of them detected once, and about 0.25% sits in the top ten. The sequence was collected from a man aged 30 to 45 in good health. V is TRBV7-6 and J is TRBJ1-4; 7 nucleotides line up with TRBD1. The sample consisted of naive CD8+ T cells sorted from blood. In DNA, the CDR3 is TGTGCCAGCAGCCCCGGGACAGCTTCTAATGAAAAACTGTTTTTT. This encodes CASSPGTASNEKLFF.